The entry that follows covers one T cell receptor (beta chain) sequence. V was pared by 3 bases and J by 3 bases, with 14 bases between. Germline assignment: CDR1 KGHSH and CDR2 LQKENI. The CDR3 contains 15 residues. The data were produced by immunoSEQ multiplex PCR, yet TCRdb's version contains in-frame clones alone and is incomplete. The sample lists over 35,000 clones; around 81% were seen once. The sample is drawn from a study of T cells in localized non-small cell lung cancer. Sequencing used peripheral blood mononuclear cells, obtained before any cancer treatment. The clonotype comes from a male donor aged 60 or over with stage II lung adenocarcinoma. The chain links TRBV18 to TRBJ1-1; D call uncertain. The CDR3 nucleotides are TGTGCCAGCTCACCCAACAGCCGGGCGGACACTGAAGCTTTCTTT. It encodes CASSPNSRADTEAFF.